This entry lists 26 T cell receptor beta chains sequenced from one sample in a study of Ad26.COV2.S vaccination and SARS-CoV-2 variants (dated by TCRdb to the early 2020s). Interpreted using the paper, the treatment or condition label stands for: around 19 received Ad26.COV2.S at low or high dose, single or two shots; about five received placebo; per-sample allocation not given. For vaccine and placebo recipients, repertoires were sequenced using samples collected on day 63 after the first injection. The receptor library was made with the immunoSEQ multiplex PCR assay. TCRdb took over this immuneACCESS table, retaining in-frame rearrangements with V and J assigned. Such tables are incomplete; in checked studies, under half of the missing clones stem from an unresolved V gene, and the remainder is unexplained. This sample is represented by 380,000 or so clones; 88% of them were singletons. Roughly 6% of the sample is in the top ten clones.

This specimen consisted of peripheral blood, obtained in a trial of Ad26.COV2.S vaccine versus placebo. Receptors originate from a person aged 18-60 years who received the Ad26.COV2.S COVID-19 vaccine or a placebo.

The CDR3 nucleotides read TGTGCCAGCAGCTTGGCAGGTAGCGGTACCTACGAGCAGTACTTC. This sequence encodes CASSLAGSGTYEQYF. The chain couples TRBV5-4 to TRBJ2-7; D is perhaps TRBD2 (6 bases). The CDR3 sequence is 15 residues long. Trimming shortened V by 0 bases and J by 2 bases, and 12 bases separated the two germline ends. Germline CDR1 is SGHNT and CDR2 is YYREEE (reference sequence).

The chain couples TRBV7-9 to TRBJ1-4, with D possibly matching TRBD1 (5 bases). Deletions cut 6 bases from V and 6 bases from J, with 14 bases between. This CDR3 is 14 amino acids long. Per germline, CDR1 SEHNR and CDR2 FQNEAQ (reference sequence). CDR3 amino acids: CASSRDGVYEKLFF. In DNA, the CDR3 is TGTGCCAGCAGTCGGGACGGCGTGTATGAAAAACTGTTTTTT. Full variable domain (remainder filled in from reference TRBV7-9 and TRBJ1-4): DTGVSQNPRHKITKRGQNVTFRCDPISEHNRLYWYRQTLGQGPEFLTYFQNEAQLEKSRLLSDRFSAERPKGSFSTLEIQRTEQGDSAMYLCASSRDGVYEKLFFGSGTQLSVL.

V gene TRBV5-1 combines with J gene TRBJ2-1, with D perhaps matching TRBD2 (6 bases). V was clipped by 4 bases and J by 0 bases, with 17 bases between them. Germline V lookup: CDR1 SGHRS, CDR2 YFSETQ. The CDR3 loop spans 17 amino acids. The CDR3 DNA follows: TGCGCCAGCAGCGGTAGAAGGAGGGCCTCCTCCTACAATGAGCAGTTCTTC. Translating it yields CASSGRRRASSYNEQFF.

The chain uses TRBV6-5 and TRBJ2-3, with 7 bases aligning to TRBD1. With 10 bases clipped from V and 2 bases from J, the junction kept 6 bases outside the gene matches. The CDR3 has 13 amino acids. CDR1 and CDR2 from the germline V gene are MNHEY and SVGAGI. The CDR3 here is CAIGGRNTDTQYF. The CDR3 coding sequence is TGTGCCATAGGGGGCCGAAACACAGATACGCAGTATTTT.

This chain connects TRBV28 to TRBJ2-3; 12 bases line up with TRBD2. The CDR3 consists of 18 residues. The germline CDR1 and CDR2 sequences are MDHEN and SYDVKM. After removal of 4 bases from V and 3 bases from J, the junction contained 11 bases not matched to a gene. Here the CDR3 reads CASSSITWTSGTTDTQYF. The CDR3 region has the DNA TGTGCCAGCAGTTCGATCACGTGGACTAGCGGGACGACAGATACGCAGTATTTT.

The rearrangement joins TRBV9 to TRBJ1-6; possibly TRBD1 for D (6 bases). CDR3 length: 15 amino acids. Germline V gene sequence: CDR1 SGDLS, CDR2 YYNGEE. Trimming cost V 0 bases and J 7 bases, with 11 bases left between them. As DNA, the CDR3 is TGTGCCAGCAGCGTAGGATCAGGGACAAATTCACCCCTCCACTTT. Translated: CASSVGSGTNSPLHF.

This chain connects TRBV12-3 or TRBV12-4 to TRBJ1-1, with TRBD1 matching over 7 bases. V lost 5 bases, J lost 10 bases, and 10 bases stayed unmatched. The CDR3 totals 13 residues. CDR3 DNA sequence: TGTGCCAGCAGTCCTACAGGGGACTGGGTAGCTTTCTTT. It encodes CASSPTGDWVAFF.

This clone was detected only a few times. CDR3 in DNA: TGCGCCAGCAGCCAAGATTTCCCGTTAATGAACACTGAAGCTTTCTTT. It specifies CASSQDFPLMNTEAFF. The chain combines TRBV4-3 with TRBJ1-1; D gene ambiguous. The germline CDR1 and CDR2 sequences are LGHNA and YSLEER. The CDR3 is made up of 16 amino acids. With 0 bases removed from V and 0 bases from J, the gap between germline ends came to 11 bases.

The V and J genes are TRBV28 and TRBJ2-7; TRBD1 matches at 10 bases. Germline V CDR1 and CDR2: MDHEN, SYDVKM. The junction had 2 bases not matched to a gene; V was cut back by 6 bases and J by 3 bases. The CDR3 has 13 amino acids. The CDR3 DNA follows: TGTGCCAGCAGAGGACAGGGGGACTACGAGCAGTACTTC. As protein: CASRGQGDYEQYF.

V and J are TRBV18 and TRBJ2-7, with 8 bases aligning to TRBD2. V lost 4 bases to trimming and J lost 2 bases; unmatched junction nucleotides: 7. The length of the CDR3 is 15 residues. Germline V gene data show CDR1 as KGHSH and CDR2 as LQKENI. In DNA form, the CDR3 reads TGTGCCAGCTCACGAGAAGGCGGGGGGACCTACGAGCAGTACTTC. Translated: CASSREGGGTYEQYF.

The V gene is TRBV3-1 (or the pseudogene TRBV3-2), the J gene TRBJ2-1; 7 nucleotides agree with TRBD1. J was trimmed by 9 bases and V by 3 bases; bases with no gene match: 11. CDR1 and CDR2 (germline): LGHDT, YNNKEL (reference sequence). This CDR3 has 15 residues. CDR3 bases: TGTGCCAGCAGCCACGGACAGGTAGGCTCCGGTGAGCAGTTCTTC. This codes for CASSHGQVGSGEQFF.

The chain couples TRBV14 to TRBJ2-3; maybe TRBD2 (5 bases). Germline V gene lookup returns CDR1 SGHDN and CDR2 FVKESK. Between the trimmed V and J ends, which lost 1 base and 6 bases, there was a span of 17 bases. The CDR3 runs 16 residues. CDR3 protein: CASSQGVFVSADTQYF. The CDR3, as DNA: TGTGCCAGCAGCCAAGGAGTATTTGTTAGCGCGGATACGCAGTATTTT.

This clone was seen just once. This sequence joins TRBV30 and TRBJ1-2; TRBD1 aligns across 8 bases. Germline CDR1 GTSNPN, CDR2 SVGIG (reference sequence). The CDR3 consists of 13 residues. The V segment lost 4 bases and the J segment 8 bases; nucleotides outside the gene matches: 9. CDR3 bases: TGTGCCTGGACCCCGGACAGGGCGGGCGGCTACACCTTC. This encodes CAWTPDRAGGYTF. The complete variable domain, with remaining parts taken from reference TRBV30 and TRBJ1-2, reads SQTIHQWPATLVQPVGSPLSLECTVEGTSNPNLYWYRQAAGRGLQLLFYSVGIGQISSEVPQNLSASRPQDRQFILSSKKLLLSDSGFYLCAWTPDRAGGYTFGSGTRLTVV.

For the CDR3, the DNA is TGCGCCAGCAGCCAAGTCTTTCGGGGCCCGGGCCTGGGCGAGCAGTTCTTC. Translated, it gives CASSQVFRGPGLGEQFF. This chain links TRBV4-3 with TRBJ2-1; TRBD1 or TRBD2 may be the D gene (5 bases each). Germline CDR1 is LGHNA and CDR2 is YSLEER. This CDR3 comprises 17 residues. V gave up 1 base and J gave up 10 bases, with 23 bases separating them.

The chain uses TRBV4-2 and TRBJ2-3; D might be TRBD2 (6 bases). V shed 0 bases and J shed 1 base, with 8 bases lying between them. The CDR3 has 15 amino acids. Per the germline V gene, CDR1 is LGHNA and CDR2 is YNFKEQ. In DNA, the CDR3 is TGTGCCAGCAGCCAAGATAGCGGAGGCACAGATACGCAGTATTTT. Translated: CASSQDSGGTDTQYF.

This sequence joins TRBV6-5 and TRBJ1-2, with 7 bases aligning to TRBD1. This CDR3 region has 16 residues. Germline V gene lookup returns CDR1 MNHEY and CDR2 SVGAGI. The V and J ends lost 2 bases and 6 bases, in that order; junction bases with no gene match: 12. The CDR3 is CASSYRTGAIGDGYTF. The CDR3 bases are TGTGCCAGCAGTTACCGGACAGGCGCTATAGGGGATGGCTACACCTTC.

This sequence joins TRBV5-1 and TRBJ1-2, with D tentatively TRBD1 (5 bases). This CDR3 spans 13 amino acids. V was pared by 0 bases and J by 8 bases, with 11 bases between. Germline V gives CDR1 SGHRS, CDR2 YFSETQ. The CDR3 coding sequence is TGCGCCAGCAGCTTGGGGCAGGGCATAGGCTACACCTTC. Translation: CASSLGQGIGYTF.

This clone was seen a single time. The chain joins TRBV18 to TRBJ2-7; D gene ambiguous. Germline V lookup: CDR1 KGHSH, CDR2 LQKENI. The ends were cut back, 2 bases at V and 5 bases at J, with 13 bases in the middle. This CDR3 is built from 14 residues. CDR3 nucleotides: TGTGCCAGCTCACCAGGGTCATTCGGCAACGAGCAGTACTTC. It is translated as CASSPGSFGNEQYF. Full variable domain (outside the CDR3, taken from reference TRBV18 and TRBJ2-7): NAGVMQNPRHLVRRRGQEARLRCSPMKGHSHVYWYRQLPEEGLKFMVYLQKENIIDESGMPKERFSAEFPKEGPSILRIQQVVRGDSAAYFCASSPGSFGNEQYFGPGTRLTVT.

The rearrangement links TRBV6-2 or TRBV6-3 to TRBJ2-6; D is unclear. The length of the CDR3 is 18 residues. V lost 5 bases and J lost 1, with 18 bases in between. Germline CDR1 reads MNHEY; CDR2 reads SVGEGT. CDR3 in DNA: TGTGCCAGCAGTCGTATCAGCTACCGTGATTCTGGGGCCAACGTCCTGACTTTC. Its translation is CASSRISYRDSGANVLTF.

CDR3 bases: TGCGCCAGCAGCCCGGGGGGGATCAGGGGACCCCAGCATTTT. This translates into CASSPGGIRGPQHF. The J gene is TRBJ1-5, the V gene TRBV5-1, with a weak D call TRBD1 (6 bases). Germline assignment: CDR1 SGHRS and CDR2 YFSETQ. Trimming took off 4 bases at V and 10 bases at J, with 18 bases between the two ends. This CDR3 spans 14 amino acids.

The chain links TRBV7-3 to TRBJ2-7, with 14 bases identical to TRBD2. V was clipped by 3 bases and J by 6 bases; unmatched bases: 1. Germline V gene data show CDR1 as SGHTA and CDR2 as FQGTGA. This CDR3 has 14 amino acids. CDR3 sequence: CASSFGTSGSEQYF. The CDR3 DNA reads as TGTGCCAGCAGCTTCGGGACTAGCGGGAGCGAGCAGTACTTC.

The chain combines TRBV27 with TRBJ2-1; no definite D call. The CDR3 is 11 amino acids. The V end was cut by 5 bases, the J end by 4 bases, with 3 bases between. Germline V gene data show CDR1 as MNHEY and CDR2 as SMNVEV (reference sequence). CDR3 protein: CASSQYNEQFF. For the CDR3, the DNA is TGTGCCAGCAGTCAATACAATGAGCAGTTCTTC.

The chain recombines TRBV6-5 with TRBJ2-2; D perhaps matches TRBD1 (6 bases). Trimming left V 6 bases short and J 3 bases short, with 8 bases between. CDR3 size: 13 residues. The germline CDR1 and CDR2 sequences are MNHEY and SVGAGI. CDR3 residues: CASRRTDTGELFF. The CDR3 DNA follows: TGTGCCAGCAGGAGGACAGACACCGGGGAGCTGTTTTTT.

The chain recombines TRBV7-8 with TRBJ1-2; tentative D call: TRBD1 (5 bases). V was pared by 1 base and J by 2 bases, with 8 bases between. This CDR3 is built from 14 residues. CDR1 is SGHVS, CDR2 FQNEAQ, per germline. The CDR3 sequence: CASSLDEGNYGYTF. CDR3 in DNA: TGTGCCAGCAGCTTAGATGAGGGGAACTATGGCTACACCTTC.

This chain uses TRBV6-6 with TRBJ2-1; no definite D call. The length of the CDR3 is 13 residues. Trimming stripped 0 bases from V and 13 bases from J, with 13 bases between. Germline V gene data show CDR1 as MNHNY and CDR2 as SVGAGI (reference sequence). The CDR3 region is CASSYSDVGSQFF. CDR3 nucleotide sequence: TGTGCCAGCAGTTACTCGGACGTAGGTAGTCAGTTCTTC.

V is TRBV27 and J is TRBJ1-1, with D uncertain. CDR3 length: 13 residues. V lost 3 bases and J 4 bases, leaving 9 bases between the germline ends. The V gene's germline CDR1 is MNHEY and CDR2 SMNVEV (reference sequence). CDR3 DNA: TGTGCCAGCAGTTTTGGGCCGGGCACTGAAGCTTTCTTT. Its translation: CASSFGPGTEAFF.